This is a list of T cell receptor beta chains from one sample in a study of OX40 agonist ivuxolimab in advanced cancers. TCRdb keeps only in-frame clones here, not all; method: immunoSEQ multiplex PCR. Found here are approximately 96,000 clones, less than 95% of them singletons; the top ten hold 1.5% to 2%. The sequencing used CD4+ or CD8+ T cells sorted from blood, collected in a trial of the OX40 agonist ivuxolimab. These receptors all come from an adult with an advanced solid tumor such as melanoma, head and neck, liver or kidney cancer. CDR3s include the opening cysteine and the closing phenylalanine or tryptophan. The D gene is left open where the match is weak. Rows give clone size only sometimes, using once, few, many, or a class for an expanded clone.

v_gene	abundance	d_gene	j_gene	CDR3aa	CDR3nt
TRBV10-3	-	TRBD2	TRBJ2-1	CAISGGSHSYNEQFF	TGTGCCATCAGTGGCGGGAGTCACTCCTACAATGAGCAGTTCTTC
TRBV5-1	few	TRBD2	TRBJ2-4	CASRHVGGLAGIAKNIQYF	TGCGCCAGCAGACACGTGGGCGGACTAGCGGGAATAGCCAAAAACATTCAGTACTTC
TRBV7-9	-	-	TRBJ1-1	CASSSVLSLF	TGTGCCAGCAGCTCAGTTTTAAGTCTCTTT
TRBV7-2	-	TRBD2	TRBJ2-1	CASSLAGLAGFNEQFF	TGTGCCAGCAGCTTAGCGGGACTAGCGGGGTTCAATGAGCAGTTCTTC
TRBV5-4	-	TRBD2	TRBJ2-3	CASSLAGGTGTDTQYF	TGTGCCAGCAGCTTGGCCGGGGGGACGGGCACAGATACGCAGTATTTT
TRBV7-2	-	-	TRBJ2-5	CASSLSAGDETQYF	TGTGCCAGCAGCTTATCGGCGGGCGACGAGACCCAGTACTTC
TRBV6-5	once	-	TRBJ1-1	CASRKKGSSTEAFF	TGTGCCAGCAGGAAAAAAGGGTCTTCCACTGAAGCTTTCTTT
TRBV30	-	-	TRBJ2-7	CAWSLTRTNYEQYF	TGTGCCTGGAGCCTGACAAGGACCAACTACGAGCAGTACTTC
TRBV19	-	TRBD1	TRBJ1-3	CASSTGQVGNTIYF	TGTGCCAGTAGTACGGGACAGGTCGGAAACACCATATATTTT
TRBV29-1	-	TRBD2	TRBJ2-3	CSVEPGLAGDTQYF	TGCAGCGTTGAACCAGGACTAGCGGGAGATACGCAGTATTTT
TRBV11-3	-	-	TRBJ2-7	CASSTDTYEQYF	TGTGCCAGCAGCACGGACACCTACGAGCAGTACTTC
TRBV5-5	-	-	TRBJ2-5	CASSLQGSIEETQYF	TGTGCCAGCAGCTTGCAGGGGTCGATCGAAGAGACCCAGTACTTC
TRBV4-3	-	TRBD1	TRBJ1-3	CASSQDRGNTIYF	TGCGCCAGCAGCCAAGACAGGGGGAACACCATATATTTT
TRBV7-6	-	TRBD1	TRBJ2-7	CASSPRQGPREQYF	TGTGCCAGCAGCCCCAGACAGGGCCCTCGCGAGCAGTACTTC
TRBV27	-	TRBD1	TRBJ1-5	CASSTAGGVNNQPQHF	TGTGCCAGCAGTACCGCAGGGGGCGTTAACAATCAGCCCCAGCATTTT
TRBV7-6	-	TRBD1	TRBJ2-1	CASSFRTGVEQFF	TGTGCCAGCAGCTTCAGGACAGGGGTCGAGCAGTTCTTC
TRBV6-5	-	-	TRBJ1-1	CASSARRGLEAFF	TGTGCCAGCAGTGCGCGGAGAGGACTAGAAGCTTTCTTT
TRBV5-4	-	TRBD1	TRBJ2-5	CASSRQGEAETQYF	TGTGCCAGCAGCCGACAGGGAGAGGCAGAGACCCAGTACTTC
TRBV4-3	-	-	TRBJ2-3	CASSQDYLSTDTQYF	TGCGCCAGCAGCCAAGACTACCTCAGCACAGATACGCAGTATTTT
TRBV7-2	-	-	TRBJ2-7	CASSSIGPGAPYEQYF	TGTGCCAGCAGCTCCATAGGACCCGGTGCCCCCTACGAGCAGTACTTC
TRBV5-6	once	TRBD1	TRBJ1-2	CASSLDWDRGLMVRGYTF	TGTGCCAGCAGCTTAGACTGGGACAGGGGGCTCATGGTGCGGGGCTACACCTTC
TRBV19	few	TRBD2	TRBJ2-7	CASSIGEAGSYEQYF	TGTGCCAGTAGTATCGGTGAAGCGGGGTCCTACGAGCAGTACTTC
TRBV25-1	-	TRBD1	TRBJ1-2	CASTSGGTVHTF	TGTGCCAGCACCTCCGGCGGGACAGTCCACACCTTC
TRBV18	-	-	TRBJ2-3	CASSNTDTQYF	TGTGCCAGCTCAAACACAGATACGCAGTATTTT
TRBV11-3	-	TRBD2	TRBJ2-3	CASSPRTSVGPDTQYF	TGTGCCAGCAGCCCACGGACTAGCGTAGGCCCAGATACGCAGTATTTT
TRBV5-4	-	-	TRBJ1-3	CASSLVGSGNTIYF	TGTGCCAGCAGCTTGGTTGGCTCTGGAAACACCATATATTTT
TRBV6-1	-	-	TRBJ1-2	CASSESLVHTF	TGTGCCAGCAGTGAAAGTCTGGTCCACACCTTC
TRBV6-5	-	TRBD2	TRBJ2-7	CASSYSTSGIYEQYF	TGTGCCAGCAGTTACTCGACTAGCGGAATCTACGAGCAGTACTTC
TRBV2	-	-	TRBJ2-7	CASRLGPSYEQYF	TGTGCCAGCAGACTCGGGCCCTCCTACGAGCAGTACTTC
TRBV5-1	-	-	TRBJ2-4	CASSFDGGRNIQYF	TGCGCCAGCAGCTTCGACGGGGGTCGGAACATTCAGTACTTC
TRBV28	-	TRBD1	TRBJ2-3	CASFRQGGYPPQYF	TGTGCCAGTTTTCGACAGGGTGGTTACCCGCCCCAGTATTTT
TRBV11-2	-	-	TRBJ2-1	CASSSGSEQFF	TGTGCCAGCAGCTCAGGGAGCGAGCAGTTCTTC
TRBV5-1	-	-	TRBJ2-5	CASSLDMLETQYF	TGCGCCAGCAGCTTGGACATGTTGGAGACCCAGTACTTC
TRBV7-2	-	TRBD2	TRBJ2-3	CASSLVGLASDTQYF	TGTGCCAGCAGCTTAGTGGGACTAGCTTCAGATACGCAGTATTTT
TRBV6-6	-	-	TRBJ1-5	CASKTVGSSQPQHF	TGTGCCAGCAAAACTGTAGGGTCGAGTCAGCCCCAGCATTTT
TRBV5-1	-	TRBD2	TRBJ2-5	CASSLHSAGATETQYF	TGCGCCAGCAGCTTACATTCAGCGGGAGCCACGGAGACCCAGTACTTC
TRBV10-3	-	-	TRBJ2-7	CAISPPLRSYEQYF	TGTGCCATCAGTCCCCCTCTACGCTCCTACGAGCAGTACTTC
TRBV11-2	-	-	TRBJ1-4	CASSLDARGEKLFF	TGTGCCAGCAGCTTAGATGCCAGGGGTGAAAAACTGTTTTTT
TRBV11-3	-	TRBD1	TRBJ1-1	CASSSATGWGTEAFF	TGTGCCAGCAGCTCCGCGACAGGGTGGGGCACTGAAGCTTTCTTT
TRBV19	-	TRBD1	TRBJ2-3	CASSIRTGSTDTQYF	TGTGCCAGTAGTATACGGACAGGGTCCACAGATACGCAGTATTTT
TRBV19	-	TRBD2	TRBJ2-6	CASSSYGLAGRSGANVLTF	TGTGCCAGCAGTTCATATGGACTAGCGGGCCGCTCTGGGGCCAACGTCCTGACTTTC
TRBV28	-	-	TRBJ1-6	CASGRSPLHF	TGTGCCAGCGGCCGTTCACCCCTCCACTTT
TRBV18	-	-	TRBJ2-7	CASSPGSYEQYF	TGTGCCAGCTCACCGGGCTCCTACGAGCAGTACTTC
TRBV28	once	-	TRBJ1-5	CASSHQAGGQPQHF	TGTGCCAGCAGTCACCAGGCGGGGGGTCAGCCCCAGCATTTT
TRBV4-1	-	TRBD2	TRBJ2-1	CASSQRGSSYNEQFF	TGCGCCAGCAGCCAGCGGGGGAGCTCCTACAATGAGCAGTTCTTC
TRBV6-1	-	-	TRBJ2-4	CASSEGPRIQYF	TGTGCCAGCAGTGAAGGGCCCCGGATTCAGTACTTC
TRBV5-5	-	TRBD1	TRBJ1-2	CASSLGIGTGTNYGYTF	TGTGCCAGCAGCTTGGGAATCGGGACAGGGACCAACTATGGCTACACCTTC
TRBV18	-	TRBD2	TRBJ2-2	CASSPGLAGGTGELFF	TGTGCCAGCTCACCAGGGCTAGCGGGAGGCACCGGGGAGCTGTTTTTT
TRBV7-2	-	TRBD2	TRBJ2-7	CASSLSSGSAKFYEQYF	TGTGCCAGCAGCTTATCGAGCGGGAGCGCAAAATTCTACGAGCAGTACTTC
TRBV28	-	-	TRBJ2-7	CASSLGGSMEQYF	TGTGCCAGCAGTTTGGGCGGCAGTATGGAGCAGTACTTC
TRBV29-1	-	-	TRBJ2-3	CSVEEESPSTDTQYF	TGCAGCGTTGAGGAGGAGAGTCCTAGCACAGATACGCAGTATTTT
TRBV19	-	-	TRBJ1-2	CASSIDTANYGYTF	TGTGCCAGTAGTATAGATACAGCAAACTATGGCTACACCTTC
TRBV27	-	-	TRBJ2-1	CASSLWVTGSYNEQFF	TGTGCCAGCAGTTTATGGGTAACGGGCTCCTACAATGAGCAGTTCTTC
TRBV29-1	once	TRBD1	TRBJ1-1	CSATSTGGTEAFF	TGCAGCGCTACCTCCACAGGGGGTACTGAAGCTTTCTTT
TRBV7-8	-	-	TRBJ2-5	CASSLHRDPRAIQYF	TGTGCCAGCAGCTTGCACCGGGACCCCCGTGCTATACAGTACTTC